This T cell receptor (beta chain) derives from a study of regulatory and conventional T cells in RAG deficiency. Regarding the study as a whole: Omenn patients showed >80% Treg-Tconv overlap and shorter CDR3 lengths.

Comments on this clone: Its antigen is as yet unknown.

Method: immunoSEQ multiplex PCR; TCRdb's copy keeps in-frame clones and lacks some. Of under 45,000 clones listed, about 76% were seen once; the top ten hold 3.4%. Genomic DNA came from blood conventional CD4+ T cells gated CD25-low CD127-high. Trimming pared 0 bases from V and 1 base from J, leaving 4 bases between. Germline V gene sequence: CDR1 MNHEY, CDR2 SVGAGI. The CDR3 extends over 13 amino acids. The same sample was also used in a study of regulatory T cells. That publication notes: Primers: 52 TRBV forward and 13 TRBJ reverse. In patients, unique TRB V-J pairs were restricted and V/J usage skewed, especially in Tregs.

This TCR derives from a human donor in good health. The rearrangement joins TRBV6-5 to TRBJ2-7; no clear D gene. Material: CD4+ effector T cells sorted from blood. The CDR3 sequence: CASSYSGSYEQYF. CDR3 DNA: TGTGCCAGCAGTTACTCGGGATCCTACGAGCAGTACTTC.